Reported below is one T cell receptor beta chain. Its antigen remains unknown. The V gene end was trimmed by 3 bases and the J gene end by 6 bases; junction bases not matched to a gene: 3. In germline, CDR1 is MGHRA, CDR2 YSYEKL. The CDR3 totals 13 residues. This record belongs to a study of OX40 agonist ivuxolimab in advanced cancers. Study in general: Dose-escalation patients had hepatocellular carcinoma, melanoma, renal cell or head and neck cancer. From about 20 to 80 years was the age range, with a mean of 60 years, and roughly 80% were male. One hepatocellular carcinoma and a couple of cutaneous melanoma patients partially responded. Broader study findings: Both blood CD4+ and CD8+ T cells showed clonal growth by week 6 at 0.1 to 3.0 mg/kg.

TCRdb keeps only in-frame clones here, not all; method: immunoSEQ multiplex PCR. The data hold over 80,000 clones, with over 65% observed a single time. The sample here was CD4+ or CD8+ T cells sorted from blood, taken in a trial of the OX40 agonist ivuxolimab. The chain employs TRBV4-1 and TRBJ2-7; 9 nucleotides align to TRBD1. The receptor was derived from an adult with an advanced solid tumor such as melanoma, head and neck, liver or kidney cancer. The chain's CDR3 is CASSQYRGREQYF. In DNA form, the CDR3 reads TGCGCCAGCAGCCAGTACAGGGGGCGCGAGCAGTACTTC.